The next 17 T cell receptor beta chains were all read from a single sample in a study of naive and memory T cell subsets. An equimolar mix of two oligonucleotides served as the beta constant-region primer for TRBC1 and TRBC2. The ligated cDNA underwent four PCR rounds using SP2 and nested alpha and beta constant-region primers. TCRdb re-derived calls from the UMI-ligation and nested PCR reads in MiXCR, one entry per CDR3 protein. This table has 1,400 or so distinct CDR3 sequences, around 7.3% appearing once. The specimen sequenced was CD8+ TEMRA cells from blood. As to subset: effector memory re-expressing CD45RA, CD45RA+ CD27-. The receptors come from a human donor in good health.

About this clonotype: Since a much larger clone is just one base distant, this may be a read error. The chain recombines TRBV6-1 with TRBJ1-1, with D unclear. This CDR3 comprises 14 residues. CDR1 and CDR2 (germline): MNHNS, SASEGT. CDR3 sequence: CASREGGLNNEAFF. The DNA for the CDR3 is TGTGCCAGCAGGGAGGGAGGATTGAACAATGAAGCTTTCTTT.

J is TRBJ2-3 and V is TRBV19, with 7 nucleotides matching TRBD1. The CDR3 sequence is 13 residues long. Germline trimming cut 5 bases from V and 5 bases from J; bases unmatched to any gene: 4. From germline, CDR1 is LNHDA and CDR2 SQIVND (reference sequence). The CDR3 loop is CASSPRGRDTQYF. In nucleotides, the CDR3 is TGTGCCAGTAGTCCCAGGGGGAGAGATACGCAGTATTTT.

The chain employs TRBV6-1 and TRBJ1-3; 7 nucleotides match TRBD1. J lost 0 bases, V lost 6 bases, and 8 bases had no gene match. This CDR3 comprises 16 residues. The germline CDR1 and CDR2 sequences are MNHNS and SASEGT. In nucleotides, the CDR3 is TGTGCCAGCAGAAGCGAAGGGGGCGTCTCTGGAAACACCATATATTTT. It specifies CASRSEGGVSGNTIYF.

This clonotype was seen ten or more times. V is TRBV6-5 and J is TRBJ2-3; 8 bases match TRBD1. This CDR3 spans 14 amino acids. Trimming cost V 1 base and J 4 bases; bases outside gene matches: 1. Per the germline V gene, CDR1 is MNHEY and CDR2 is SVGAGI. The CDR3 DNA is TGTGCCAGCAGTTACTTGACAGGGGCAGATACGCAGTATTTT. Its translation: CASSYLTGADTQYF.

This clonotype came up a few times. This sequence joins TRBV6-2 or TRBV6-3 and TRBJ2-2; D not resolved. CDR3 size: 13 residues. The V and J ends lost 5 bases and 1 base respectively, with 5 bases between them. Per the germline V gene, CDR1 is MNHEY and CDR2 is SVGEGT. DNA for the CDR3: TGTGCCAGCAGTAGAGGGAACACCGGGGAGCTGTTTTTT. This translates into CASSRGNTGELFF.

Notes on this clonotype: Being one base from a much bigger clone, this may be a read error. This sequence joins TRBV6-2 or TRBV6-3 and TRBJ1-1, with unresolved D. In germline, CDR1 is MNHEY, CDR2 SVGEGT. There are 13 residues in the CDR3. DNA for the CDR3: TGTGCCAACAGTCCCTCAGGTGGGACTGAAGCTTTCTTT. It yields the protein CANSPSGGTEAFF.

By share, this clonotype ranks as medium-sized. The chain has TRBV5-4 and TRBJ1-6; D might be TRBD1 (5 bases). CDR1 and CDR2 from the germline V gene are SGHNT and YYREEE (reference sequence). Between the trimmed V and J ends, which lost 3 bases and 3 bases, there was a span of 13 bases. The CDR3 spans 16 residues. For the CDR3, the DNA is TGTGCCAGCAGCTCCGGGACGGACGACTATAATTCACCCCTCCACTTT. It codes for CASSSGTDDYNSPLHF. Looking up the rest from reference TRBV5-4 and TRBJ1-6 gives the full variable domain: ETGVTQSPTHLIKTRGQQVTLRCSSQSGHNTVSWYQQALGQGPQFIFQYYREEENGRGNFPPRFSGLQFPNYSSELNVNALELDDSALYLCASSSGTDDYNSPLHFGNGTRLTVT.

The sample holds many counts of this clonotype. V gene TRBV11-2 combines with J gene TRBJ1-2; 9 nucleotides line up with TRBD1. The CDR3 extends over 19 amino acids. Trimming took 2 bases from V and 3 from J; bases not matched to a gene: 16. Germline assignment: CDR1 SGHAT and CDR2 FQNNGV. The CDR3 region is CASSLLLGQGSSVDYGYTF. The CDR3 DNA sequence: TGTGCCAGCAGCTTATTGCTGGGACAGGGATCTTCCGTTGACTATGGCTACACCTTC.

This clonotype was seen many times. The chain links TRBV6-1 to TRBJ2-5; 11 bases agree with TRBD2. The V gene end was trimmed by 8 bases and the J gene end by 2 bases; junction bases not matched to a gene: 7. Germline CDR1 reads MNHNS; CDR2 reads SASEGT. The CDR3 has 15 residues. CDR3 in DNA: TGTGCCAGCCATCAACTAGCGGGAGCGCAAGAGACCCAGTACTTC. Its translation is CASHQLAGAQETQYF.

The CDR3 is CASSPITGGTGELFF. The CDR3 DNA reads as TGTGCCAGCAGTCCCATTACAGGGGGCACCGGGGAGCTGTTTTTT. The gene calls are TRBV28 and TRBJ2-2; 8 bases fit TRBD1. Trimming took 5 bases from V and 4 from J; bases not matched to a gene: 6. The CDR3 is 15 residues long. Per the germline V gene, CDR1 is MDHEN and CDR2 is SYDVKM.

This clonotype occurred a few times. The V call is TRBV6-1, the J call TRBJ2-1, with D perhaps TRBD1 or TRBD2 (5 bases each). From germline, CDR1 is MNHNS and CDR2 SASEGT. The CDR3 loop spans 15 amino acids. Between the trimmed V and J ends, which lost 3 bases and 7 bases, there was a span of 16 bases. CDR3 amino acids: CASSDPAQGVNEQFF. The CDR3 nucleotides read TGTGCCAGCAGTGACCCCGCCCAGGGAGTAAATGAGCAGTTCTTC.

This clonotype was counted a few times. CDR3 nucleotides: TGCAGCGTTCTCGGTTTAACCGGGACACATTCGACCTACGAGCAGTACTTC. Protein sequence: CSVLGLTGTHSTYEQYF. The chain uses TRBV29-1 and TRBJ2-7; the D gene is possibly TRBD1 (6 bases). The CDR3 runs to 17 residues. V was trimmed by 5 bases and J by 2 bases, leaving 25 bases between them. Germline V gene lookup returns CDR1 SQVTM and CDR2 ANQGSEA.

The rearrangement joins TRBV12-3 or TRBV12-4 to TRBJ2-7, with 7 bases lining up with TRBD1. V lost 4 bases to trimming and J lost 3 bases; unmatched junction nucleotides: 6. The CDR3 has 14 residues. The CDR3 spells CASSSPTGNYEQYF. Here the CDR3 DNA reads TGTGCCAGCAGTTCCCCGACAGGGAACTACGAGCAGTACTTC.

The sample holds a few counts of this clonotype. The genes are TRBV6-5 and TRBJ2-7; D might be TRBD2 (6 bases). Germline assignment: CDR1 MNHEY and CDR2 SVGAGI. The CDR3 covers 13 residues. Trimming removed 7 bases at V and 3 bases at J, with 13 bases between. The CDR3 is CASKEGGGYEQYF. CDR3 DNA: TGTGCCAGCAAGGAGGGAGGCGGCTACGAGCAGTACTTC.

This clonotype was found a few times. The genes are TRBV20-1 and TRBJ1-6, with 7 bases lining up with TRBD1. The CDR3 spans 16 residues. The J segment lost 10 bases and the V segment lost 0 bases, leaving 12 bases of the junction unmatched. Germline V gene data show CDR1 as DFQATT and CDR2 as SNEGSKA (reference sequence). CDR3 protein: CSARDSGAGGKSPLHF. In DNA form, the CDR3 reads TGCAGTGCTAGAGACTCGGGGGCAGGGGGGAAGTCACCCCTCCACTTT.

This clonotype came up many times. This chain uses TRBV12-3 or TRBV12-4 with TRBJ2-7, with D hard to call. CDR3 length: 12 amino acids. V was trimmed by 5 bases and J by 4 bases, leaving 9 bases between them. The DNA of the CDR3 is TGTGCCAGCAGTCTTGGGCAATACGAGCAGTACTTC. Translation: CASSLGQYEQYF.

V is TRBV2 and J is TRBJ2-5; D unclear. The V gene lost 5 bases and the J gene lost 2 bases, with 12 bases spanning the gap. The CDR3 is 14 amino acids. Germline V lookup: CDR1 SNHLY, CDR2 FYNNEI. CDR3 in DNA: TGTGCCAGCAGTCCCCGACACCTTCAAGAGACCCAGTACTTC. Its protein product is CASSPRHLQETQYF.